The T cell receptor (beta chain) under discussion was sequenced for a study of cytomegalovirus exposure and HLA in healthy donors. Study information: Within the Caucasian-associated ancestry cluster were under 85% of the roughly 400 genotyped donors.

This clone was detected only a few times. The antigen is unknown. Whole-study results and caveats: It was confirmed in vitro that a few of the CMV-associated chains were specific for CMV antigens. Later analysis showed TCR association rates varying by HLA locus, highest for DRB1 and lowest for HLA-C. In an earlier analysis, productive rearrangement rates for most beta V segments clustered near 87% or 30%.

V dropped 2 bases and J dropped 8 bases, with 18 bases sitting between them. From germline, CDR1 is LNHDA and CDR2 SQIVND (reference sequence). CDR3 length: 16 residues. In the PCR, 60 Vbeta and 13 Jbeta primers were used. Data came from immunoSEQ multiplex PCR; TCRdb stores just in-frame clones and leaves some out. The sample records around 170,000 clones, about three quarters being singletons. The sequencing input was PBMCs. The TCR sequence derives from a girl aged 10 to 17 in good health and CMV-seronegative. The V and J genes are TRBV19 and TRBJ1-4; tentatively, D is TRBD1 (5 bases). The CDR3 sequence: CASSITRTLREEKLFF. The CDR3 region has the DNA TGTGCCAGTAGTATAACCCGGACACTGAGAGAAGAAAAACTGTTTTTT.